The rows below give T cell receptor beta chains drawn from one sample of a study of blood T cell repertoires in COVID-19. Measured with immunoSEQ multiplex PCR; TCRdb has only the in-frame clones, and not every one. The profile shows just over 300,000 clones, nearly 90% of them singletons. Sequenced sample: peripheral blood. Receptors originate from a woman in her 30s with COVID-19, enrolled during active disease. Both conserved end residues are part of each CDR3. D genes are given only for firm matches. Clone size is not always given. Where it is, it says once, few, many or a class for expanded clones.

d_gene,v_gene,j_gene,abundance,CDR3nt,CDR3aa
-,TRBV24-1,TRBJ1-2,-,TGTGCCACCAGTGACTGGGAGTATGGCTACACCTTC,CATSDWEYGYTF
TRBD1,TRBV28,TRBJ1-2,-,TGTGCCAGCAGTACAGGGGGCTCCTATGGCTACACCTTC,CASSTGGSYGYTF
-,TRBV6-5,TRBJ1-1,-,TGTGCCAGCAGCCTGGCCGCCCTGAACACTGAAGCTTTCTTT,CASSLAALNTEAFF
TRBD1,TRBV28,TRBJ1-6,-,TGTGCCAGCAGTGAGGACAGGGCGTCGTTCTCACCCCTCCACTTT,CASSEDRASFSPLHF
-,TRBV21-1,TRBJ2-2,-,TGTGCCAGCAGCAAAAATAAGGCTCTAGGGGGTGCGGGCACCGGGGAGCTGTTTTTT,CASSKNKALGGAGTGELFF
TRBD1,TRBV6-6,TRBJ1-2,many,TGTGCCAGCAGTCGACAGGGAAAATCTACTAACTATGGCTACACCTTC,CASSRQGKSTNYGYTF
-,TRBV7-9,TRBJ1-1,-,TGTGCCAGCAGCCGCGACACCTTGAACACTGAAGCTTTCTTT,CASSRDTLNTEAFF
TRBD1,TRBV5-1,TRBJ2-1,-,TGCGCCAGCAGCTTGTATATTCAGGGGACAGCCCCTTACAATGAGCAGTTCTTC,CASSLYIQGTAPYNEQFF
TRBD1,TRBV15,TRBJ1-4,-,TGTGCCACCAGGAGGGACAGCTCAACTAATGAAAAACTGTTTTTT,CATRRDSSTNEKLFF
TRBD2,TRBV10-3,TRBJ2-1,-,TGTGCCATCAGAGGGACTAGCGGGGGGGCGATGGATGAGCAGTTCTTC,CAIRGTSGGAMDEQFF
-,TRBV7-9,TRBJ2-7,-,TGTGCCAGCAGCTCCGCTCCAGCCTACGAGCAGTACTTC,CASSSAPAYEQYF
TRBD1,TRBV12-5,TRBJ2-1,-,TGTGCTAGTGCCCCCGGACAGGCCTACAATGAGCAGTTCTTC,CASAPGQAYNEQFF
-,TRBV11-3,TRBJ2-2,-,TGTGCCAGCAGCTTAGCGAAAGGGGGCACCGGGGAGCTGTTTTTT,CASSLAKGGTGELFF
-,TRBV5-1,TRBJ2-1,-,TGCGCCAGCAGCTTGGTTGCGATCTACAATGAGCAGTTCTTC,CASSLVAIYNEQFF
-,TRBV18,TRBJ2-1,-,TGTGCCAGCTCACCAGGAGTCCGAAATGAGCAGTTCTTC,CASSPGVRNEQFF
TRBD1,TRBV5-1,TRBJ2-7,-,TGCGCCAGCAGCTTCTCACCGGGACAGGGTTTTCGCGAGCAGTACTTC,CASSFSPGQGFREQYF
TRBD1,TRBV19,TRBJ1-1,once,TGTGCCAGTAGTATAGCTGCAGGGGGCCTTACTGAAGCTTTCTTT,CASSIAAGGLTEAFF
-,TRBV2,TRBJ1-2,-,TGTGCCAGCAGTGATGGGATTGGCCTTAGGGGCAACTATGGCTACACCTTC,CASSDGIGLRGNYGYTF
TRBD1,TRBV9,TRBJ1-1,-,TGTGCCAGCAGCGTAGGACAGGGGGCGCGGTACACTGAAGCTTTCTTT,CASSVGQGARYTEAFF
-,TRBV27,TRBJ2-3,-,TGTGCCAGCAGTTTAGTAGGGGCCGGAGATACGCAGTATTTT,CASSLVGAGDTQYF
-,TRBV2,TRBJ1-2,-,TGTGCCAGCAGTGGTGTGGGGCAGAGCGGCTACACCTTC,CASSGVGQSGYTF
-,TRBV7-9,TRBJ1-2,-,TGTGCCAGCAGCTTAGCTACGGGGGACTATGATGGCTACACCTTC,CASSLATGDYDGYTF
-,TRBV12-3/TRBV12-4,TRBJ1-2,once,TGTGCCAGCAGGACCGGGGTCGGGTCTGGCTACACCTTC,CASRTGVGSGYTF
-,TRBV19,TRBJ1-1,once,TGTGCCACCGCCGTCGGGGGTCAGAACACTGAAGCTTTCTTT,CATAVGGQNTEAFF
TRBD1,TRBV2,TRBJ1-2,few,TGTGCCAGCCTCATTGTGAGAGGGGGCGCGGGAGGCTACACCTTC,CASLIVRGGAGGYTF
-,TRBV2,TRBJ2-1,-,TGTGCCAGCAGTGAGGGCAGACAGCTACTCTACAATGAGCAGTTCTTC,CASSEGRQLLYNEQFF
-,TRBV5-1,TRBJ2-1,-,TGCGCCAGCAGGGGCCGCACGGGATTCAACAATGAGCAGTTCTTC,CASRGRTGFNNEQFF
TRBD1,TRBV6-4,TRBJ1-1,few,TGTGCCAGCAGTGTAGACAGGGGGACTGAAGCTTTCTTT,CASSVDRGTEAFF
TRBD2,TRBV2,TRBJ2-1,-,TGTGCCAGCAGGCTTAGCGGGGGGGCCTCCTACAATGAGCAGTTCTTC,CASRLSGGASYNEQFF
-,TRBV7-2,TRBJ2-7,-,TGTGCCAGCAGCAAGGACAGACTCCTTTCCTACGAGCAGTACTTC,CASSKDRLLSYEQYF
-,TRBV28,TRBJ1-5,-,TGTGCCAGCAGTTTCGGAGTGGGCAATCAGCCCCAGCATTTT,CASSFGVGNQPQHF
-,TRBV6-5,TRBJ1-1,-,TGTGCCAGCAGTAGAGGTCTTGAAGCTTTCTTT,CASSRGLEAFF
-,TRBV19,TRBJ1-2,-,TGTGCCAGTAGCCCATCCACGGGGGGCGACTATGGCTACACCTTC,CASSPSTGGDYGYTF
-,TRBV6-5,TRBJ1-2,-,TGTGCCAGCAGTTACTCGAATGGCAATGGCTACACCTTC,CASSYSNGNGYTF
-,TRBV30,TRBJ1-2,-,TGTGCCTGGACTTACGGCCATCAGGCCTATGGCTACACCTTC,CAWTYGHQAYGYTF
-,TRBV5-8,TRBJ1-1,-,TGTGCCAGCAGCCATGACAGGAACACTGAAGCTTTCTTT,CASSHDRNTEAFF
-,TRBV7-3,TRBJ1-2,-,TGTGCCAGCAGCCCCCGAACCCGCAGGGCAGGGGCTAGAGATGGCTACACCTTC,CASSPRTRRAGARDGYTF
TRBD1,TRBV18,TRBJ1-2,-,TGTGCCAGCTCACGCGGACAGGGGGAAGGCTATGGCTACACCTTC,CASSRGQGEGYGYTF
-,TRBV5-6,TRBJ1-3,few,TGTGCCAGCAGCTTGGGTAGGGGGAGAAACACCATATATTTT,CASSLGRGRNTIYF